This T cell receptor (beta chain) comes out of a study of vaccination and CD4 T cells after COVID-19. Overall study context: Overlapping spike peptides of SARS-CoV-2, HCoV-NL63, HCoV-OC43 and HCoV-229E stimulated the cells.

Cultured CD4+ T cell DNA was sequenced using the Oncomine TCR Beta short-read assay. Using the QIAamp micro DNA kit, genomic DNA was extracted from the CD4+ T cells that had been cultured. From the PCR reads, TCRdb called clonotypes with MiXCR, one entry per CDR3 protein. The table includes roughly 19,000 distinct CDR3 sequences, around 50% detected once. Stated treatment: approximately nine-day PBMC culture with coronavirus spike peptide pools or control peptides (ViraFEST assay). Once peptide pools had expanded antigen-specific T cells, ViraFEST sequenced TCRs. It was on days 3 and 7 that half the medium was replaced with fresh IL-2 medium. The CDR3 runs to 13 residues. The V and J ends lost 8 bases and 0 bases respectively, with 10 bases between them. Germline CDR1 and CDR2: LNHDA and SQIVND (reference sequence). Remarks on this clonotype: Its antigen is as yet unknown.

Material: CD4+ T cells from blood, cultured in vitro. J is TRBJ1-2 and V is TRBV19; D call uncertain. The receptor was derived from a human donor who had recovered from COVID-19. The CDR3 sequence is CASVRGANYGYTF. For the CDR3, the DNA is TGTGCCAGTGTGCGAGGAGCTAACTATGGCTACACCTTC.